These T cell receptor beta chains were read from a single sample in a study of shared clonotypes between healthy human individuals. Only in-frame clones appear in the TCRdb table, and some are missing; sequencing was by immunoSEQ multiplex PCR. In the table there are about 2.1 million clones, just under 95% of which are singletons. The sample comprised naive CD8+ T cells from PBMCs. The source is a man aged 18 to 35 in good health. Some clones in this sample may be carry-over from other donors' samples. The CDR3 runs from the conserved cysteine through the conserved F or W. The D gene is left open where the match is weak. For some rows the clone size is stated as once, few or many, or as a class when expanded; others skip it.

J | size | D | V | CDR3 | DNA
TRBJ2-5 | . | TRBD1 | TRBV25-1 | CASSESRTGEVETQYF | TGTGCCAGCAGTGAATCCCGGACAGGGGAGGTGGAGACCCAGTACTTC
TRBJ2-7 | . | . | TRBV4-3 | CASSQVWGRTYEQYF | TGCGCCAGCAGCCAAGTCTGGGGCCGGACCTACGAGCAGTACTTC
TRBJ2-5 | . | . | TRBV28 | CASSLEGGETQYF | TGTGCCAGCAGTTTGGAAGGGGGAGAGACCCAGTACTTC
TRBJ2-2 | . | TRBD2 | TRBV4-3 | CASSQRGLAETNTGELFF | TGCGCCAGCAGCCAAAGAGGACTAGCGGAAACGAACACCGGGGAGCTGTTTTTT
TRBJ2-5 | . | . | TRBV9 | CASSVDWAGLETQYF | TGTGCCAGCAGCGTAGATTGGGCAGGGCTGGAGACCCAGTACTTC
TRBJ2-2 | . | . | TRBV7-9 | CASSSPLGGELFF | TGTGCCAGCAGCTCGCCGCTGGGCGGGGAGCTGTTTTTT
TRBJ2-7 | . | TRBD2 | TRBV4-1 | CASSQGTERDSYEQYF | TGCGCCAGCAGCCAAGGTACGGAGCGGGACTCCTACGAGCAGTACTTC
TRBJ2-7 | once | . | TRBV9 | CASSVGQRAYEQYF | TGTGCCAGCAGCGTCGGGCAGCGGGCCTACGAGCAGTACTTC
TRBJ1-5 | once | . | TRBV21-1 | CASSFLEGDAAEQPQHF | TGTGCCAGCAGCTTTCTCGAAGGGGATGCGGCTGAGCAGCCCCAGCATTTT
TRBJ1-1 | once | TRBD1 | TRBV6-5 | CASIPTAGTEAFF | TGTGCCAGCATCCCCACGGCGGGGACAGAGGCTTTCTTT
TRBJ1-1 | . | TRBD1 | TRBV7-9 | CASRPSYRGRTEAFF | TGTGCCAGCAGGCCTTCTTACAGGGGGCGGACTGAAGCTTTCTTT
TRBJ1-1 | . | . | TRBV19 | CASSHATEAFF | TGTGCCAGTAGTCATGCCACTGAAGCTTTCTTT
TRBJ1-3 | . | . | TRBV6-1 | CASSELQVYSGNTIYF | TGTGCCAGCAGTGAATTACAGGTTTACTCTGGAAACACCATATATTTT
TRBJ2-1 | . | . | TRBV6-5 | CASSPTEYNEQFF | TGTGCCAGCAGTCCCACAGAGTACAATGAGCAGTTCTTC
TRBJ2-2 | . | . | TRBV27 | CASSFSRVTGELFF | TGTGCCAGCAGTTTCTCCAGGGTCACCGGGGAGCTGTTTTTT
TRBJ2-7 | . | . | TRBV9 | CASSVLPGGTYEQYF | TGTGCCAGCAGCGTACTACCCGGAGGGACCTACGAGCAGTACTTC
TRBJ2-7 | . | TRBD1 | TRBV9 | CASSYRDRGLENYEQYF | TGTGCCAGCTCTTATCGGGACAGGGGTCTGGAAAACTACGAGCAGTACTTC
TRBJ1-3 | . | . | TRBV27 | CASSYKGRGNTIYF | TGTGCCAGCAGTTACAAGGGTCGCGGAAACACCATATATTTT
TRBJ2-4 | . | . | TRBV11-2 | CASSLEVLAKNIQYF | TGTGCCAGCAGCTTAGAAGTACTAGCCAAAAACATTCAGTACTTC
TRBJ1-2 | . | . | TRBV19 | CASSMQGRERGYTF | TGTGCCAGTAGTATGCAGGGCCGCGAGCGTGGCTACACCTTC
TRBJ2-1 | . | TRBD2 | TRBV6-5 | CASSFSGPWRGEQFF | TGTGCCAGCAGTTTTTCAGGGCCTTGGCGGGGGGAGCAGTTCTTC
TRBJ2-2 | . | . | TRBV13 | CASSLGRRSGELFF | TGTGCCAGCAGCTTAGGGCGGAGGTCCGGGGAGCTGTTTTTT
TRBJ1-2 | . | TRBD1 | TRBV5-6 | CASSLGQGIHGYTF | TGTGCCAGCAGCTTGGGACAGGGGATCCATGGCTACACCTTC
TRBJ1-1 | . | . | TRBV18 | CASSPRTVMNTEAFF | TGTGCCAGCTCACCACGGACAGTCATGAACACTGAAGCTTTCTTT
TRBJ2-2 | once | TRBD1 | TRBV7-9 | CASSPTQGAYTGELFF | TGTGCCAGCAGCCCAACCCAGGGGGCTTACACCGGGGAGCTGTTTTTT
TRBJ1-5 | . | . | TRBV27 | CASSFTGAGQPQHF | TGTGCCAGCAGTTTCACGGGAGCGGGTCAGCCCCAGCATTTT
TRBJ1-1 | once | . | TRBV13 | CASSLRVRINTEAFF | TGTGCCAGCAGCTTAAGAGTACGGATTAACACTGAAGCTTTCTTT
TRBJ2-7 | . | TRBD2 | TRBV5-1 | CASSLAGEVSLGEQYF | TGCGCCAGCAGCTTAGCGGGAGAAGTTTCCCTAGGCGAGCAGTACTTC
TRBJ2-5 | . | . | TRBV15 | CATSDGSRGTQYF | TGTGCCACCAGCGATGGGTCCCGGGGGACCCAGTACTTC
TRBJ1-2 | . | . | TRBV7-9 | CASSRDGSYGYTF | TGTGCCAGCAGCCGGGACGGAAGCTATGGCTACACCTTC
TRBJ2-7 | . | TRBD2 | TRBV9 | CASSVVPAGGSHEQYF | TGTGCCAGCAGCGTAGTGCCCGCGGGAGGGTCCCACGAGCAGTACTTC
TRBJ2-7 | . | . | TRBV7-9 | CASSPMQLPSYEQYF | TGTGCCAGCTCCCCGATGCAGCTCCCATCCTACGAGCAGTACTTC
TRBJ1-2 | . | . | TRBV28 | CASSLDQEGIYGYTF | TGTGCCAGCAGCCTTGACCAAGAGGGAATCTATGGCTACACCTTC
TRBJ2-7 | . | . | TRBV7-9 | CASSRGRASWEDEQYF | TGTGCCAGCAGCCGGGGACGGGCGTCCTGGGAGGACGAGCAGTACTTC
TRBJ2-1 | . | TRBD2 | TRBV28 | CAAQGTSGNNEQFF | TGTGCCGCCCAGGGGACTAGCGGAAACAATGAGCAGTTCTTC
TRBJ2-3 | once | TRBD2 | TRBV9 | CASSNSGRSVNTQYF | TGTGCCAGCAGTAATAGCGGGAGATCTGTGAATACGCAGTATTTT
TRBJ2-7 | . | . | TRBV28 | CASSLFRFYEQYF | TGTGCCAGCAGTTTATTCCGATTCTACGAGCAGTACTTC
TRBJ1-3 | . | TRBD1 | TRBV29-1 | CSVLDRELGNTIYF | TGCAGCGTTCTGGACAGGGAACTTGGAAACACCATATATTTT
TRBJ2-5 | . | . | TRBV14 | CASSQDIEQETQYF | TGTGCCAGCAGCCAAGATATAGAACAAGAGACCCAGTACTTC
TRBJ2-3 | . | TRBD2 | TRBV28 | CASSTPGGGRTDTQYF | TGTGCCAGCAGTACACCCGGGGGGGGCCGCACAGATACGCAGTATTTT
TRBJ2-1 | . | TRBD2 | TRBV29-1 | CSVPGLAGVSSYNEQFF | TGCAGCGTCCCGGGACTAGCGGGTGTCAGCTCCTACAATGAGCAGTTCTTC
TRBJ2-3 | . | . | TRBV4-3 | CASSPDGSSTDTQYF | TGCGCCAGCAGCCCGGACGGATCTAGCACAGATACGCAGTATTTT
TRBJ2-1 | . | . | TRBV27 | CASSLDGPYNEQFF | TGTGCCAGCAGTCTGGATGGGCCCTACAATGAGCAGTTCTTC
TRBJ2-1 | . | . | TRBV14 | CASSQDTGNEQFF | TGTGCCAGCAGCCAGGACACAGGGAATGAGCAGTTCTTC
TRBJ2-3 | . | . | TRBV2 | CASKTASTDTQYF | TGTGCCAGCAAAACGGCTAGCACAGATACGCAGTATTTT
TRBJ2-2 | . | . | TRBV6-5 | CASRTGQPNTGELFF | TGTGCCAGCAGAACCGGACAGCCGAACACCGGGGAGCTGTTTTTT
TRBJ1-1 | . | . | TRBV27 | CASSLMGTNTEAFF | TGTGCCAGCAGTCTCATGGGGACGAACACTGAAGCTTTCTTT
TRBJ2-1 | . | TRBD1 | TRBV27 | CASSLGTGINEQFF | TGTGCCAGCAGTTTAGGGACAGGGATCAATGAGCAGTTCTTC
TRBJ2-2 | . | TRBD2 | TRBV28 | CASSLDGLAGITGELFF | TGTGCCAGCAGTCTCGACGGACTAGCGGGAATCACCGGGGAGCTGTTTTTT
TRBJ1-5 | . | . | TRBV4-1 | CASSQGPGNQPQHF | TGCGCCAGCAGCCAAGGTCCGGGGAATCAGCCCCAGCATTTT
TRBJ1-2 | . | . | TRBV19 | CASSYQGGGGYTF | TGTGCCAGTAGTTACCAGGGAGGAGGCGGCTACACCTTC
TRBJ1-5 | . | . | TRBV28 | CASSFDIGNQPQHF | TGTGCCAGCAGCTTTGACATCGGCAATCAGCCCCAGCATTTT
TRBJ2-1 | . | . | TRBV11-3 | CASSGGDGSSSFF | TGTGCCAGCAGCGGAGGGGACGGTTCGAGTTCATTCTTC
TRBJ2-7 | . | TRBD2 | TRBV7-9 | CASSQARGGRDEQYF | TGTGCCAGCAGCCAAGCGCGCGGGGGGCGCGACGAGCAGTACTTC